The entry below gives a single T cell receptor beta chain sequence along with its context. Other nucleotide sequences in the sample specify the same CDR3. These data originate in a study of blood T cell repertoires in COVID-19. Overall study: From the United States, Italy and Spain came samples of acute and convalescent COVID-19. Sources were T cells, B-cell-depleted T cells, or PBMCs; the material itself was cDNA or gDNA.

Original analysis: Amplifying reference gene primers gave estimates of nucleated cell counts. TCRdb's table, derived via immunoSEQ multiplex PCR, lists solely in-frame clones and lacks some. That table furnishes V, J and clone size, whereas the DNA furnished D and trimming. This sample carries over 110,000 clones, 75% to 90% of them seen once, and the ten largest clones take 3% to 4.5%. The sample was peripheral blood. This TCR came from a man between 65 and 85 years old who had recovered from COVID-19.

CDR3 nucleotide sequence: TGCAGTGCTAGTCAGGGAAACACTGAAGCTTTCTTT. It specifies CSASQGNTEAFF. The rearrangement joins TRBV20-1 to TRBJ1-1; possibly TRBD1 for D (5 bases). This CDR3 spans 12 amino acids. Trimming removed 3 bases at V and 2 bases at J, with 7 bases between. CDR1 DFQATT and CDR2 SNEGSKA come from the germline V gene (reference sequence).